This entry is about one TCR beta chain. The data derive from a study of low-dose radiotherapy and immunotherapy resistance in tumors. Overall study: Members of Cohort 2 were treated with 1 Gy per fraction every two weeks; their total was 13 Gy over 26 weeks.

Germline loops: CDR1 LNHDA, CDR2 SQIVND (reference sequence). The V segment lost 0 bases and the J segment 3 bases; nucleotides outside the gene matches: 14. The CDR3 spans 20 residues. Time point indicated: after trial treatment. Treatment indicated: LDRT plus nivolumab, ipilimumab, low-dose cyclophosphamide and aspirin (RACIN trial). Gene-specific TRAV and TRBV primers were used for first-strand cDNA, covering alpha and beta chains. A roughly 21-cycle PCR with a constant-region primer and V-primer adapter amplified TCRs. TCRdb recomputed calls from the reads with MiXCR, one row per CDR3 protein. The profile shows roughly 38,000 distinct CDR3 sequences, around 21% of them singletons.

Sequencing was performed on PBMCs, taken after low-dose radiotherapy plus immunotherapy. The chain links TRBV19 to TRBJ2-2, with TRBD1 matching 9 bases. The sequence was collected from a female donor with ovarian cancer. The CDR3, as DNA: TGTGCCAGTAGTATAGACACAACGGGACAGGGTGTGGGGTACACCGGGGAGCTGTTTTTT. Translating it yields CASSIDTTGQGVGYTGELFF.